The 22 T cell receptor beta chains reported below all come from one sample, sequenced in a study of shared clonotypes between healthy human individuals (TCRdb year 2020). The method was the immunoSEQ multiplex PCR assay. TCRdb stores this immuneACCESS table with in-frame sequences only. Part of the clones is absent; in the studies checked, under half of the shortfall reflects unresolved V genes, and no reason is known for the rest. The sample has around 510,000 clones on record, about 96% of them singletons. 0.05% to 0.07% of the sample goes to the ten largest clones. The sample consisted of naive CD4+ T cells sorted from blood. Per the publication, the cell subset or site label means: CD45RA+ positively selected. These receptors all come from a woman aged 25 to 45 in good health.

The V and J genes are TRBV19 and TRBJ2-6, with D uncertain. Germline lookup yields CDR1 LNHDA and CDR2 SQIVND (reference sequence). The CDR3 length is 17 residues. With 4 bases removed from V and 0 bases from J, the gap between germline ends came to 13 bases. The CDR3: CASSSWSMGSGANVLTF. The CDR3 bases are TGTGCCAGTAGTAGCTGGTCGATGGGCTCTGGGGCCAACGTCCTGACTTTC. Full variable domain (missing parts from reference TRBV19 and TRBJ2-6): DGGITQSPKYLFRKEGQNVTLSCEQNLNHDAMYWYRQDPGQGLRLIYYSQIVNDFQKGDIAEGYSVSREKKESFPLTVTSAQKNPTAFYLCASSSWSMGSGANVLTFGAGSRLTVL.

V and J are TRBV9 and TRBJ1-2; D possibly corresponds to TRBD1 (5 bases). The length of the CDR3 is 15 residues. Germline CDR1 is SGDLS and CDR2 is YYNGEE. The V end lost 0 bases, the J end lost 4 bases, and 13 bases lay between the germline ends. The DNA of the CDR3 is TGTGCCAGCAGCGTAGGCCTGGGGGTACGCTATGGCTACACCTTC. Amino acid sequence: CASSVGLGVRYGYTF.

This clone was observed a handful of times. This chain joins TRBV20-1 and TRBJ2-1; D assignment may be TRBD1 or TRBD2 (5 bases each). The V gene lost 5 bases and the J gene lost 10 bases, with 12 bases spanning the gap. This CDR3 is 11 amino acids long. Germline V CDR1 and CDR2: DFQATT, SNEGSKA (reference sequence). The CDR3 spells CSARGVFEQFF. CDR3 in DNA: TGCAGTGCTCGAGGGGTGTTCGAGCAGTTCTTC.

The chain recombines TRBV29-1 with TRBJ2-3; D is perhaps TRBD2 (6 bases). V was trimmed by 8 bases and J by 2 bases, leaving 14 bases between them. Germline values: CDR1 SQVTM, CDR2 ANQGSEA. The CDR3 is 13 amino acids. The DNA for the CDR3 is TGCAGCCTCCGGGACTTTTCCACAGATACGCAGTATTTT. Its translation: CSLRDFSTDTQYF.

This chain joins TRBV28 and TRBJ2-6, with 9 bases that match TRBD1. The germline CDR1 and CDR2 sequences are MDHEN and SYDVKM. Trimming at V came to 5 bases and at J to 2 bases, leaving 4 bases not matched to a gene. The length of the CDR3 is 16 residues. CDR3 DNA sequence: TGTGCCAGCAGTACAGGGGGCGCAGCTGGGGCCAACGTCCTGACTTTC. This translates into CASSTGGAAGANVLTF.

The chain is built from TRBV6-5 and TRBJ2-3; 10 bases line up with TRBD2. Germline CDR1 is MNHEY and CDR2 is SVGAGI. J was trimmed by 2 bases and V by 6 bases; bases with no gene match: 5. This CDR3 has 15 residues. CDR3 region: CASSLLAGSTDTQYF. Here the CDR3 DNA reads TGTGCCAGCAGCCTACTAGCGGGATCCACAGATACGCAGTATTTT.

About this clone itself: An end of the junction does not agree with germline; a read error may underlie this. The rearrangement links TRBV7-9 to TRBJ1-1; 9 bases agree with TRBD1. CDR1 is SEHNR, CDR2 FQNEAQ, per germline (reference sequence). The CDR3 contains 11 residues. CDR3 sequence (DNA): TGTGCCAGCAGCTTGGGACAGGGCAGTCTCTTT. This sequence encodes CASSLGQGSLF.

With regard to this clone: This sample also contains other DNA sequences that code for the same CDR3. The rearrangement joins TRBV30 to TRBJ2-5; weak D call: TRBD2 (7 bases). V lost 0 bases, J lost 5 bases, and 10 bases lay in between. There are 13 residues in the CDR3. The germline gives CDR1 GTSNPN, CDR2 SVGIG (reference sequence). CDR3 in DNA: TGTGCCTGGAGTGTAGGGGGGGCTGAGACCCAGTACTTC. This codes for CAWSVGGAETQYF.

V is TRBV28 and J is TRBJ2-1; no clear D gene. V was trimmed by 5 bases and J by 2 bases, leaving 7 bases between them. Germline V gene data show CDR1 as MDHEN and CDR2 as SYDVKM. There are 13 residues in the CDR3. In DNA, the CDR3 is TGTGCCAGCAGTCCCCCGACCTACAATGAGCAGTTCTTC. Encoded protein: CASSPPTYNEQFF.

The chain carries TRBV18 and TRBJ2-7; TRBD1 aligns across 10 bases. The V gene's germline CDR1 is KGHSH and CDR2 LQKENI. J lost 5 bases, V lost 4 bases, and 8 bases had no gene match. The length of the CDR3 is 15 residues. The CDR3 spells CASSLLDRGNDEQYF. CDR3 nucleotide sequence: TGTGCCAGCTCACTTTTGGACAGGGGGAATGACGAGCAGTACTTC.

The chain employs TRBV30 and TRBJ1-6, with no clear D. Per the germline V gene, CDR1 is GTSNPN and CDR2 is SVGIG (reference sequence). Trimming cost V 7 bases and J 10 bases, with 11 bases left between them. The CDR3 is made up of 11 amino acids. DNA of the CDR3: TGTGCCTTCCTAGGGTTGTCACCCCTCCACTTT. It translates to CAFLGLSPLHF.

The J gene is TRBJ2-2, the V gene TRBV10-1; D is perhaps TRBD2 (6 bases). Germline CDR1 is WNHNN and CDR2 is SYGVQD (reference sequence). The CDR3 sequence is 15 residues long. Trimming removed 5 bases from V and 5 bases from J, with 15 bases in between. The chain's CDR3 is CASSHASGRTGELFF. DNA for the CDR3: TGCGCCAGCAGTCACGCGTCGGGGAGGACCGGGGAGCTGTTTTTT.

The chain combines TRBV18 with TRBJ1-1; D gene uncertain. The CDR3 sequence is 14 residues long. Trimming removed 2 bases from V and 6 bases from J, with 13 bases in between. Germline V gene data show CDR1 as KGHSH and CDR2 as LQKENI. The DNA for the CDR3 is TGTGCCAGCTCACCATACAGTGACCCCCCTGAAGCTTTCTTT. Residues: CASSPYSDPPEAFF.

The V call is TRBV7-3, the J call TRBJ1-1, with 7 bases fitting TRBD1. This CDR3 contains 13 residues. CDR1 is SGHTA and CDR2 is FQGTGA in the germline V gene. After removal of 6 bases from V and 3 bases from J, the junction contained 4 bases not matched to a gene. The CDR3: CASRRDSYTEAFF. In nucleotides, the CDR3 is TGTGCCAGCAGACGGGACAGTTACACTGAAGCTTTCTTT.

The CDR3 DNA sequence: TGTGCCAGCAGTGAACGGCTGGGCCCCAATGAGCAGTTCTTC. Translation: CASSERLGPNEQFF. This sequence joins TRBV6-1 and TRBJ2-1; D is unresolved. Per germline, CDR1 MNHNS and CDR2 SASEGT. CDR3 length: 14 amino acids. V dropped 2 bases and J dropped 6 bases, with 11 bases sitting between them.

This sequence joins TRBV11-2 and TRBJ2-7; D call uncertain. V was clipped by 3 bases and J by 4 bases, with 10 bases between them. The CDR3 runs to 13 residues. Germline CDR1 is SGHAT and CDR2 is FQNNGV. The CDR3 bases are TGTGCCAGCAGCTTCCCTCCAACTTACGAGCAGTACTTC. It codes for CASSFPPTYEQYF.

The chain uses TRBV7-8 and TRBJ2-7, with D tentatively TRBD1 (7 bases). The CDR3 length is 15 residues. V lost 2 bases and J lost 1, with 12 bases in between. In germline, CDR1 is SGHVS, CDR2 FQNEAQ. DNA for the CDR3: TGTGCCAGCAGCTTACAGGGGGACTTATCCTACGAGCAGTACTTC. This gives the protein CASSLQGDLSYEQYF.

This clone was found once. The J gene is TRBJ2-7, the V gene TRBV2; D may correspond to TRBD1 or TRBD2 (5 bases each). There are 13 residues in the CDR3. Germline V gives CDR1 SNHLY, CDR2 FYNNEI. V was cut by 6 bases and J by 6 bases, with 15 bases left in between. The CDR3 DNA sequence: TGTGCCAGCAGGGCAGATAGTGGGGGCGAGCAGTACTTC. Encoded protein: CASRADSGGEQYF.

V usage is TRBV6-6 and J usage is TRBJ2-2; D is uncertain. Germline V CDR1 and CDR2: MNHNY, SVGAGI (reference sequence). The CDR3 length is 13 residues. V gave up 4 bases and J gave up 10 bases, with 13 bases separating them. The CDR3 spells CASSSLRIAELFF. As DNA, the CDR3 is TGTGCCAGCAGTTCCCTGAGAATTGCGGAGCTGTTTTTT.

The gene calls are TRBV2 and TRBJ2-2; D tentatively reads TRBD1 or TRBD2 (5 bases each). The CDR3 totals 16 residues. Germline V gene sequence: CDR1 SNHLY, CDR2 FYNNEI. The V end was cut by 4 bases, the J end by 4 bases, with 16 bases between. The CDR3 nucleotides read TGTGCCAGCAGTGGAGGGTTGCAGGGTGGCACCGGGGAGCTGTTTTTT. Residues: CASSGGLQGGTGELFF. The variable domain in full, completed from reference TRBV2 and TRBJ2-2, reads EPEVTQTPSHQVTQMGQEVILRCVPISNHLYFYWYRQILGQKVEFLVSFYNNEISEKSEIFDDQFSVERPDGSNFTLKIRSTKLEDSAMYFCASSGGLQGGTGELFFGEGSRLTVL.

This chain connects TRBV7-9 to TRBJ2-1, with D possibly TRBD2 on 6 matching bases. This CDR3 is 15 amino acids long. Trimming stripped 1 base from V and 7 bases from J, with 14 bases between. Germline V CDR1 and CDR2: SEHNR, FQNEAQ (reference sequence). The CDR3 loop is CASSLVSGTSNEQFF. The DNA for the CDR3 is TGTGCCAGCAGCTTAGTTTCCGGGACTTCTAATGAGCAGTTCTTC.

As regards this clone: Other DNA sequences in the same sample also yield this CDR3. CDR3 sequence (DNA): TGTGCCAGCAGTTATTCTACCGGGGAGCTGTTTTTT. Residues: CASSYSTGELFF. The chain links TRBV6-5 to TRBJ2-2; D is undetermined. Germline CDR1 reads MNHEY; CDR2 reads SVGAGI. Trimming left V 3 bases short and J 5 bases short, with 4 bases between. This CDR3 has 12 residues.